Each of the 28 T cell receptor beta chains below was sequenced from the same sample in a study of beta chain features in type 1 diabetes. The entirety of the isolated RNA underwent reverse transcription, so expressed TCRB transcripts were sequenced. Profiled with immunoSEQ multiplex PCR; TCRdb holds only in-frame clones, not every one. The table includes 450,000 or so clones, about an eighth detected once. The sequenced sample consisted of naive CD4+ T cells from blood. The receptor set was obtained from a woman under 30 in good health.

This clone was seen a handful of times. The CDR3 is CASSLSRLDTQYF. For the CDR3, the DNA is TGTGCCAGCAGCTTGAGTAGACTAGATACGCAGTATTTT. The chain joins TRBV7-2 to TRBJ2-3; D call uncertain. Germline V gene lookup returns CDR1 SGHTA and CDR2 FQGNSA. The CDR3 sequence is 13 residues long. Trimming removed 3 bases from V and 5 bases from J, with 9 bases in between.

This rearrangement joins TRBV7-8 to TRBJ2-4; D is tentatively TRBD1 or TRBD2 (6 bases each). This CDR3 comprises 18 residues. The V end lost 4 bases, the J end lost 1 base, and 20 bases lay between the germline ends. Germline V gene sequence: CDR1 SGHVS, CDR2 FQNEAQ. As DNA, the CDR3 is TGTGCCAGCAGCTCGACACCCTTAGGGGGGAGGGCCAAAAACATTCAGTACTTC. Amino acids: CASSSTPLGGRAKNIQYF.

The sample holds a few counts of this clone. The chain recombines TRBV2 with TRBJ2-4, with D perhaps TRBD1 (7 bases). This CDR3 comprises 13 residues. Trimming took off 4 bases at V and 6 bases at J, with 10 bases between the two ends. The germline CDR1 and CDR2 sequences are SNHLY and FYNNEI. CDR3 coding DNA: TGTGCCAGCAGTGCGCAGGGGGGAAACATTCAGTACTTC. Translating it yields CASSAQGGNIQYF.

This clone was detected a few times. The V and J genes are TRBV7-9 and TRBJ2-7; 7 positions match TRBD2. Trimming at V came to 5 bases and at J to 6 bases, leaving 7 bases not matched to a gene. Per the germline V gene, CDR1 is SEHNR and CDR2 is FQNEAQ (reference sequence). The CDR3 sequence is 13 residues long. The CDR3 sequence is CASSLGLVPEQYF. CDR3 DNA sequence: TGTGCCAGCAGCCTCGGACTAGTTCCCGAGCAGTACTTC.

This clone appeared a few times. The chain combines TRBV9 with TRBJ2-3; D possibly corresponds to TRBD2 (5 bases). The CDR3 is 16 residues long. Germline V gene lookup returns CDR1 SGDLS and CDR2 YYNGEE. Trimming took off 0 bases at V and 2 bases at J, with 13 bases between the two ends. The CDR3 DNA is TGTGCCAGCAGCGTAGCATCCGGAGGAGTCACAGATACGCAGTATTTT. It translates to CASSVASGGVTDTQYF. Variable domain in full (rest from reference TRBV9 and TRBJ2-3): DSGVTQTPKHLITATGQRVTLRCSPRSGDLSVYWYQQSLDQGLQFLIQYYNGEERAKGNILERFSAQQFPDLHSELNLSSLELGDSALYFCASSVASGGVTDTQYFGPGTRLTVL.

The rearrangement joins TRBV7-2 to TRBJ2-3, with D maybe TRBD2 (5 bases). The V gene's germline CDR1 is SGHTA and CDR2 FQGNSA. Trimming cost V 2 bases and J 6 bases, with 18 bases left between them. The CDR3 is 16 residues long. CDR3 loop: CASSLQPHGIEDTQYF. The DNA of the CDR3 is TGTGCCAGCAGCTTACAACCGCACGGGATAGAGGATACGCAGTATTTT.

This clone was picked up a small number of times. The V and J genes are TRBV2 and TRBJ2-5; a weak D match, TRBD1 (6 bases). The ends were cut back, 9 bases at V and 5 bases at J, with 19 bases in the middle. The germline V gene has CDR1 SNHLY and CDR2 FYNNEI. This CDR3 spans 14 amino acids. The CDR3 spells CASRYRVNGETQYF. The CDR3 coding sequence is TGTGCCAGTCGATACAGGGTAAACGGCGAGACCCAGTACTTC.

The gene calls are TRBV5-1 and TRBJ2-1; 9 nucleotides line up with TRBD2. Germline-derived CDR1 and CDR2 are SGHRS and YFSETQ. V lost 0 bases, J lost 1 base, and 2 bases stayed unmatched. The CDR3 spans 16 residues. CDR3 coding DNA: TGCGCCAGCAGCTTGGGGACTAGCGTATCCTACAATGAGCAGTTCTTC. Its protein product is CASSLGTSVSYNEQFF. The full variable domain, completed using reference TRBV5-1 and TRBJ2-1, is KAGVTQTPRYLIKTRGQQVTLSCSPISGHRSVSWYQQTPGQGLQFLFEYFSETQRNKGNFPGRFSGRQFSNSRSEMNVSTLELGDSALYLCASSLGTSVSYNEQFFGPGTRLTVL.

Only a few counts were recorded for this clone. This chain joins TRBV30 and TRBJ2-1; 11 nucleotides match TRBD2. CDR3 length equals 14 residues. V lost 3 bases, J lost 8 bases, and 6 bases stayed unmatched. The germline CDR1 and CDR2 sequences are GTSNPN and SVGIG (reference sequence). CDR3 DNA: TGTGCCTGGAGGGGGCTAGCGGGAGGCGATGAGCAGTTCTTC. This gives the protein CAWRGLAGGDEQFF.

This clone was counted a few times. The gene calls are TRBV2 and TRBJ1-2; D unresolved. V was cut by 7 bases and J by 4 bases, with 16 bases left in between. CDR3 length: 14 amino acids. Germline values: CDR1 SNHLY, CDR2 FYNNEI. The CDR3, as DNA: TGTGCCAGCACCCCACACGGAGGAGCCTATGGCTACACCTTC. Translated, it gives CASTPHGGAYGYTF.

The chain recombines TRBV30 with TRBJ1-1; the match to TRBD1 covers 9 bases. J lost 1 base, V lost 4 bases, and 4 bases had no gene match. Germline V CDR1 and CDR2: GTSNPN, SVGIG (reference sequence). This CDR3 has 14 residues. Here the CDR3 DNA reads TGTGCCTGGACACAACAGGGGGCGAACACTGAAGCTTTCTTT. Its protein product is CAWTQQGANTEAFF. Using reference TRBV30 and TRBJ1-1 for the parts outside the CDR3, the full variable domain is SQTIHQWPATLVQPVGSPLSLECTVEGTSNPNLYWYRQAAGRGLQLLFYSVGIGQISSEVPQNLSASRPQDRQFILSSKKLLLSDSGFYLCAWTQQGANTEAFFGQGTRLTVV.

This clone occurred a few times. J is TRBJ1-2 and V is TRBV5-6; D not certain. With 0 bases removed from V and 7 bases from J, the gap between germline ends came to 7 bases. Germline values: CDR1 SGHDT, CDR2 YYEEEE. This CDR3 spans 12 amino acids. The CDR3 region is CASSLVKLGYTF. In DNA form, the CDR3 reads TGTGCCAGCAGCTTGGTTAAACTTGGCTACACCTTC.

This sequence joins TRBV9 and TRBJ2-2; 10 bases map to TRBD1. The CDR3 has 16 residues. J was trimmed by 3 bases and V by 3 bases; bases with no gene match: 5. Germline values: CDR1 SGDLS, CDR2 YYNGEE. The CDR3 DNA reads TGTGCCAGCAGCGGAGCCGGGACAGGGGACACCGGGGAGCTGTTTTTT. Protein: CASSGAGTGDTGELFF.

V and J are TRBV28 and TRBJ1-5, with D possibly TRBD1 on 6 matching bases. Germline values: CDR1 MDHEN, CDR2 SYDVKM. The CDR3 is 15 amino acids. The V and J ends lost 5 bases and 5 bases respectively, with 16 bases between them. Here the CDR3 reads CASSAEGGPYQPQHF. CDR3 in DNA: TGTGCCAGCAGTGCCGAGGGGGGACCCTATCAGCCCCAGCATTTT.

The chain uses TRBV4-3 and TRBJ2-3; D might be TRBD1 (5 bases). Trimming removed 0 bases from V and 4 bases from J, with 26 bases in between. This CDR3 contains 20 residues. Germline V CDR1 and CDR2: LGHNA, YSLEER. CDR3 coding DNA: TGCGCCAGCAGCCAAGATTGGGGCCTCCTACAGATCATTAACCCAGATACGCAGTATTTT. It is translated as CASSQDWGLLQIINPDTQYF.

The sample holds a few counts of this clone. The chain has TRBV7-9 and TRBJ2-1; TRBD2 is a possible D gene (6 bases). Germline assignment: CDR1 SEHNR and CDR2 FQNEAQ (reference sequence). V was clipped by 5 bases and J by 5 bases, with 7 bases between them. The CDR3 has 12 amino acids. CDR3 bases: TGTGCCAGCAGCCGGGGGAACAATGAGCAGTTCTTC. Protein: CASSRGNNEQFF.

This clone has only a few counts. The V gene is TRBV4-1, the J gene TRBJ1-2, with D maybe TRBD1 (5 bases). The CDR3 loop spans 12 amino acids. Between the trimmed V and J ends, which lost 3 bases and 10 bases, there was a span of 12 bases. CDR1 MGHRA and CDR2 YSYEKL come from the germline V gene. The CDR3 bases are TGCGCCAGCAGCCAGGACACAGTCCCCTACACCTTC. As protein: CASSQDTVPYTF.

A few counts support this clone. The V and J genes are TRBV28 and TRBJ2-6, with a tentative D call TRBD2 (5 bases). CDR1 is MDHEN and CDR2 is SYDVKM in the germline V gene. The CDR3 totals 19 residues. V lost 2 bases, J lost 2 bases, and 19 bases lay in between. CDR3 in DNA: TGTGCCAGCAGTTTACCGCCCCGTCCCGGGATGGCTGGGGCCAACGTCCTGACTTTC. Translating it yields CASSLPPRPGMAGANVLTF.

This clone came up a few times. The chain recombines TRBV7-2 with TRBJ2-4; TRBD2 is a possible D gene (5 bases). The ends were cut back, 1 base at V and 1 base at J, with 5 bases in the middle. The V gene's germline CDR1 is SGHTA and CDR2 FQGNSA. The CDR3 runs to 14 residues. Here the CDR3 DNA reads TGTGCCAGCAGCTTAGGGGAGGCCAAAAACATTCAGTACTTC. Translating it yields CASSLGEAKNIQYF.

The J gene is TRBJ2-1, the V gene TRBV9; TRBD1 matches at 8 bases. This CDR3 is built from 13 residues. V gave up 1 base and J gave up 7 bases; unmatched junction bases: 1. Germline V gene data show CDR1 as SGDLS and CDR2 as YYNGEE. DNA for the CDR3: TGTGCCAGCAGCGTAACAGGGGGGAATGAGCAGTTCTTC. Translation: CASSVTGGNEQFF.

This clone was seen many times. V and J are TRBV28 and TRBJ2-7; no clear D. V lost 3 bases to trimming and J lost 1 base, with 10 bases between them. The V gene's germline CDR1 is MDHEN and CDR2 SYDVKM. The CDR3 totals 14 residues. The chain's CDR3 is CASSLGYGSYEQYV. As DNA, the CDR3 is TGTGCCAGCAGTTTGGGTTATGGGTCCTACGAGCAGTACGTC.

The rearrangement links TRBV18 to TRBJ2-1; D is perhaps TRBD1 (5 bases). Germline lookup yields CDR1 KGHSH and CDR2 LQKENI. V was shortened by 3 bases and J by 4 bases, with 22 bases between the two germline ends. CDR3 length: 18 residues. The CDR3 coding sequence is TGTGCCAGCTCACCCGAGCTTCCAGGGCTTGGGTCATACAATGAGCAGTTCTTC. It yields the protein CASSPELPGLGSYNEQFF.

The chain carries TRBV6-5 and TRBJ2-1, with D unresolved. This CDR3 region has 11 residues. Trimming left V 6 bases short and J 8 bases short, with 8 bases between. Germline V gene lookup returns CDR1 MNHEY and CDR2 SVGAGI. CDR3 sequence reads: CASRLNDEQFF. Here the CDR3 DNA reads TGTGCCAGCAGACTAAACGATGAGCAGTTCTTC.

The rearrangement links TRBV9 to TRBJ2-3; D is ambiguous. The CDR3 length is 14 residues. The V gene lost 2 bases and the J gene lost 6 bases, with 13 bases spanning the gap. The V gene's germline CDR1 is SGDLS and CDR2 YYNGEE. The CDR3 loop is CASSVRPNPDTQYF. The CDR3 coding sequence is TGTGCCAGCAGCGTCCGACCGAACCCCGATACGCAGTATTTT.

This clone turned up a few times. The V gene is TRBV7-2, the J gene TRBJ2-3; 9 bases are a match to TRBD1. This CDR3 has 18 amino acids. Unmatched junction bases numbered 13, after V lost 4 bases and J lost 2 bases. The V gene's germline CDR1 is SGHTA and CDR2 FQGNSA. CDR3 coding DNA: TGTGCCAGCAGCTCTCCCGCGCCTCGGACAGGGGACACAGATACGCAGTATTTT. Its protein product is CASSSPAPRTGDTDTQYF.

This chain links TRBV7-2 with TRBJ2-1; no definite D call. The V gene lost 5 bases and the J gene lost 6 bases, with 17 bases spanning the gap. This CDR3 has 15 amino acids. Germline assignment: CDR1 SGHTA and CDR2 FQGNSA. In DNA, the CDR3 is TGTGCCAGCAGCCAAGACCAACGACGATTCAATGAGCAGTTCTTC. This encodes CASSQDQRRFNEQFF.

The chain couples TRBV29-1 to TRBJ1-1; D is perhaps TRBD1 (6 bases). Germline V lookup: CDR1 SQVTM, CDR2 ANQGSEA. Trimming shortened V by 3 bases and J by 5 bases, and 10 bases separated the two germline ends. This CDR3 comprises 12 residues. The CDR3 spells CSVDRGTTEAFF. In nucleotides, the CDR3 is TGCAGCGTTGACAGGGGAACTACTGAAGCTTTCTTT.

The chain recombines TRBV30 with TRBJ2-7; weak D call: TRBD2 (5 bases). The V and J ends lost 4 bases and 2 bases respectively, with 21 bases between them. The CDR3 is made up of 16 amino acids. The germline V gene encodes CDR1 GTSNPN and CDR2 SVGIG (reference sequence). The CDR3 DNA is TGTGCCTGGAACCCCCAGGTCCCCGGAGGTACCTACGAGCAGTACTTC. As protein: CAWNPQVPGGTYEQYF.